Here is one TCR beta chain with its context. The sample is drawn from a study of long-term antiretroviral therapy in people with HIV. The immunoSEQ assay was v3.0, run at survey level. This table comes from immunoSEQ multiplex PCR, and its TCRdb copy is limited to in-frame clones, with some not included. The data hold 18,000 or so clones, with about three quarters observed a single time. The J segment lost 6 bases and the V segment lost 5 bases, leaving 5 bases of the junction unmatched. The length of the CDR3 is 14 residues. CDR1 LNHDA and CDR2 SQIVND come from the germline V gene (reference sequence).

The gene calls are TRBV19 and TRBJ1-2; 11 bases map to TRBD1. This sequence originates from a woman aged 40 to 55 with HIV. The specimen was unsorted PBMCs, collected at the start of antiretroviral therapy, before treatment. CDR3 nucleotides: TGTGCCAGTAGTCTAGGACAGGGGGCCAATGGCTACACCTTC. As protein: CASSLGQGANGYTF.